The subject of this entry is one TCR beta chain. The antigen remains undetermined. PCR employed 60 Vbeta and 13 Jbeta primers. TCRdb's copy holds only in-frame clones and misses some; the assay was immunoSEQ multiplex PCR. The data show roughly 120,000 clones, 65% to 80% seen once. This entry comes from a study of cytomegalovirus exposure and HLA in healthy donors. Findings of the study overall: Sequencing depth across donors, presence/absence analyses assumed, was roughly uniform. The study recorded 164 TCR beta chains that were cytomegalovirus-associated. CMV antigen specificity of a few CMV-associated chains was confirmed in vitro. In a later analysis, donors in an Asian-associated ancestry cluster reportedly had fewer N-insertions in productive TCRs than the cohort mean.

Sequencing used PBMCs. The clonotype originates from a woman in her 40s in good health and CMV-seropositive.

For the CDR3, the DNA is TGTGCCAGCAGCCCCTTAGTAGATACGCAGTATTTT. Encoded protein: CASSPLVDTQYF. V gene TRBV7-6 combines with J gene TRBJ2-3; no reliable D call. Germline CDR1 SGHVS, CDR2 FNYEAQ. V was trimmed by 5 bases and J by 5 bases, leaving 8 bases between them. This CDR3 is built from 12 residues.